The clone carrying this TCR beta chain has just a few counts. Its antigen is not identified. The CDR3 has 16 residues. Germline CDR1 and CDR2: ENHRY and SYGVKD. V shed 6 bases and J 3 bases; nucleotides not matched to a gene: 5. These data belong to a study of cytomegalovirus exposure and HLA in healthy donors. The wider study: Early released data had roughly 81 million unique TCRs, all coming from HLA-typed donors. Study-wide points: Common viral pathogens (according to a later analysis) appeared linked to several of the most significant clusters. Specificity for CMV antigens was confirmed in vitro for a few of the CMV-associated chains.

Primers: 60 Vbeta forward and 13 Jbeta reverse. Original data processing: Tens of millions of unique TCR beta chains, roughly 11 million shared, were counted in a later analysis. Generated by immunoSEQ multiplex PCR, the TCRdb table keeps only in-frame clones and is missing some. The DNA was the basis for D and trimming; V, J and clone size are from that table. The repertoire has around 160,000 clones, around 77% of them found once; the top ten carry 6.7%. This chain uses TRBV10-3 with TRBJ2-2, with 12 bases identical to TRBD2. Sequenced sample: PBMCs. This TCR derives from a woman aged 40 to 50 in good health and CMV-seropositive. The CDR3 is CAISGTSGLDTGELFF. As DNA, the CDR3 is TGTGCCATCAGCGGGACTAGCGGGCTAGACACCGGGGAGCTGTTTTTT.